This T cell receptor (beta chain) was sequenced in a study of blood T cell repertoires in COVID-19. Study-wide context: COVID-19 samples, acute and convalescent, were from the United States, Italy and Spain. The analysed material was cDNA or gDNA that came from T cells, B-cell-depleted T cells, or PBMCs.

Source study methods: Estimated nucleated cell counts came from reference gene primer amplification. The protocol was immunoSEQ multiplex PCR, while the TCRdb copy is restricted to in-frame clones and leaves out a portion. Clone size and the V and J calls come from that table; the DNA yielded D and trimming. The sample consists of approximately 200,000 clones, approximately 84% of them appearing once. Sequencing input: peripheral blood. The TCR originated in a man between 35 and 55 years old with acute or convalescent COVID-19.

The chain's CDR3 is CASSLGRDAEAFF. CDR3 bases: TGTGCCAGCAGTTTAGGCAGGGATGCTGAAGCTTTCTTT. The chain carries TRBV28 and TRBJ1-1; D possibly corresponds to TRBD1 (5 bases). Trimming left V 2 bases short and J 6 bases short, with 10 bases between. This CDR3 has 13 residues. The germline CDR1 and CDR2 sequences are MDHEN and SYDVKM.